This TCR beta chain was sequenced during a study of blood T cell repertoires in COVID-19. For the study at large: The samples span acute and convalescent COVID-19 from the United States, Italy and Spain. The cDNA or gDNA used as material had been derived from T cells, B-cell-depleted T cells, or PBMCs.

Authors' methods: Reference gene primers were amplified, and this amplification served to estimate nucleated cell counts. The repertoire was sequenced with immunoSEQ multiplex PCR; TCRdb's copy has only in-frame clones and lacks some. That table gives V, J and clone size, and the DNA gave D and trimming. The sample contains approximately 330,000 clones, approximately 90% of which appear only once. Seattle's enrolled individuals joined amid active infection and were then monitored longitudinally. Germline CDR1 reads ENHRY; CDR2 reads SYGVKD. This CDR3 has 15 amino acids. Trimming cost V 0 bases and J 5 bases, with 13 bases left between them.

The TCR sequence derives from a young man with COVID-19, enrolled during active disease. The chain couples TRBV10-3 to TRBJ1-1, with a possible D match to TRBD1 (6 bases). The sequenced material came from peripheral blood. CDR3 sequence reads: CAISESLQGRTEAFF. CDR3 in DNA: TGTGCCATCAGTGAGTCGTTACAGGGAAGGACTGAAGCTTTCTTT.